Included here is one T cell receptor (beta chain) sequence, with context. The antigen is undetermined. Amplification of TCR alpha and beta CDR3 regions from RNA used iRepertoire nested multiplex PCR. TCRdb independently ran MiXCR on the multiplex PCR reads; one entry per CDR3 protein. Found here are about 140,000 distinct CDR3 sequences, approximately 39% of them singletons; the top ten hold around 20%. This sample is part of a study of glioma-infiltrating T cells. Overall study findings and caveats: CDR3 overlap between tissue and blood was very small.

The sequenced material came from glioma tissue, nonneoplastic brain tissue, or PBMCs (not recorded which). The source of this sequence is a human donor with low-grade glioma or glioblastoma, undergoing nonglioma brain surgery, or in good health (not recorded which).

Written as DNA, the CDR3 is TGTGCCAGTACTTTTTCCGGAAACACCATATATTTT. This codes for CASTFSGNTIYF. The chain couples TRBV7-2 to TRBJ1-3; D is ambiguous. V shed 9 bases and J shed 4 bases, with 10 bases lying between them. Germline V lookup: CDR1 SGHTA, CDR2 FQGNSA. The CDR3 has 12 residues.